One sample yielded the 28 T cell receptor beta chains listed below, sequenced in a study of CD8 T cells in ankylosing spondylitis. The study, taken as a whole, reports: Eight highly homologous variants formed a TCR beta motif that appeared characteristic of ankylosing spondylitis blood.

Their recognized antigens are unknown. TCRdb re-analysed the 5' RACE reads in MiXCR, keeping a single row per CDR3 protein. Of 350,000 to 450,000 distinct CDR3 sequences listed, approximately 26% are singletons. Sequencing input: blood, either unsorted or a sorted T cell fraction (not recorded which). These receptors came from a male donor with ankylosing spondylitis.

The V gene is TRBV4-2, the J gene TRBJ2-5, with 9 bases fitting TRBD1. This CDR3 has 15 amino acids. Germline loops: CDR1 LGHNA, CDR2 YNFKEQ. V lost 3 bases and J lost 5; bases outside the gene matches: 7. The CDR3 here is CASSQPGQGVETQYF. CDR3 nucleotide sequence: TGTGCCAGCAGCCAGCCGGGACAGGGAGTGGAGACCCAGTACTTC.

The chain uses TRBV5-1 and TRBJ2-5; possibly TRBD2 for D (6 bases). The germline gives CDR1 SGHRS, CDR2 YFSETQ. CDR3 length: 17 residues. V was shortened by 4 bases and J by 5 bases, with 24 bases between the two germline ends. The CDR3 is CASSAGFRRAPMETQYF. CDR3 DNA: TGCGCCAGCAGCGCAGGATTCCGGAGGGCGCCCATGGAGACCCAGTACTTC.

About this clonotype: A much bigger clone sits one base away, suggesting this may be a read error. DNA for the CDR3: TGTGCCAGCAGTAGGGACAGGGGGCTCGTGAACACTGAAGCTTTCTTT. Translated: CASSRDRGLVNTEAFF. The chain joins TRBV12-3 or TRBV12-4 to TRBJ1-1; 12 nucleotides line up with TRBD1. The CDR3 has 16 amino acids. With V trimmed by 5 bases and J by 0 bases, 4 bases remained unmatched.

This clonotype was recorded at least ten times. The V and J genes are TRBV5-1 and TRBJ2-3; 10 nucleotides align to TRBD2. The CDR3 is 17 residues long. The V gene's germline CDR1 is SGHRS and CDR2 YFSETQ. The trim removed 3 bases at V and 0 bases at J, leaving 7 bases unmatched. CDR3 nucleotides: TGCGCCAGCAGCTGGGCCGCGACTAGCGGGAGCACAGATACGCAGTATTTT. It is translated as CASSWAATSGSTDTQYF.

CDR3 loop: CATREAQETQYF. CDR3 nucleotides: TGTGCCACACGGGAGGCGCAGGAGACCCAGTACTTC. The chain joins TRBV28 to TRBJ2-5, with 7 bases aligning to TRBD2. V shed 10 bases, J shed 5 bases, and the junction held 7 bases outside the gene matches. The CDR3 is 12 residues long. The germline V gene encodes CDR1 MDHEN and CDR2 SYDVKM.

This clonotype has just a few counts. The chain employs TRBV7-9 and TRBJ1-2, with a weak D call TRBD1 (6 bases). Germline CDR1 and CDR2: SEHNR and FQNEAQ (reference sequence). There are 15 residues in the CDR3. V lost 1 base and J 8 bases, leaving 17 bases between the germline ends. CDR3 sequence: CASSLGFGGAEGYTF. CDR3 bases: TGTGCCAGCAGCTTAGGTTTTGGGGGCGCAGAGGGCTACACCTTC.

This clonotype was seen a few times. V gene TRBV5-1 combines with J gene TRBJ1-2; 10 bases agree with TRBD1. V lost 4 bases, J lost 8 bases, and 8 bases stayed unmatched. CDR3 length equals 14 residues. Germline V gene sequence: CDR1 SGHRS, CDR2 YFSETQ. CDR3 residues: CASSPGGTGDGYTF. The CDR3 DNA is TGCGCCAGCAGCCCTGGAGGGACAGGGGACGGCTACACCTTC.

Within the sample, this clonotype is medium-sized. This chain joins TRBV29-1 and TRBJ1-1; TRBD1 is a possible D gene (6 bases). From germline, CDR1 is SQVTM and CDR2 ANQGSEA. The V and J ends lost 2 bases and 5 bases respectively, with 12 bases between them. The length of the CDR3 is 13 residues. The CDR3 loop reads CSVERGGGTEAFF. The CDR3 DNA is TGCAGCGTTGAAAGGGGGGGAGGGACTGAAGCTTTCTTT.

The rearrangement uses TRBV20-1 and TRBJ2-2; 10 bases line up with TRBD1. CDR1 and CDR2 from the germline V gene are DFQATT and SNEGSKA (reference sequence). The V gene end was trimmed by 5 bases and the J gene end by 7 bases; junction bases not matched to a gene: 7. The CDR3 spans 14 residues. CDR3: CSALSGQGYGELFF. In DNA form, the CDR3 reads TGCAGTGCTCTATCGGGACAGGGGTACGGGGAGCTGTTTTTT.

The chain has TRBV7-8 and TRBJ2-7, with D tentatively TRBD1 (6 bases). Germline V CDR1 and CDR2: SGHVS, FQNEAQ. This CDR3 region has 15 residues. The germline V and J ends were trimmed by 0 bases and 0 bases, with 9 bases remaining between them. CDR3 DNA: TGTGCCAGCAGCTTAGCCCGACAGGTCTCCTACGAGCAGTACGTC. Translated: CASSLARQVSYEQYV.

This chain links TRBV6-6 with TRBJ1-4; D unresolved. Germline assignment: CDR1 MNHNY and CDR2 SVGAGI (reference sequence). Trimming took off 2 bases at V and 6 bases at J, with 10 bases between the two ends. The length of the CDR3 is 14 residues. This chain's CDR3 is CASSYALPDEKLFF. The CDR3 DNA sequence: TGTGCCAGCAGTTACGCTCTACCGGATGAAAAACTGTTTTTT.

The chain has TRBV11-3 and TRBJ2-2; 10 bases agree with TRBD2. CDR1 and CDR2 from the germline V gene are SGHNT and YENEEA. V was clipped by 5 bases and J by 3 bases; unmatched bases: 3. This CDR3 is 15 amino acids long. The CDR3 nucleotides read TGTGCCAGCAGCGTAGCGGGAGGCTACACCGGGGAGCTGTTTTTT. Translation: CASSVAGGYTGELFF.

In its sample, this clonotype was seen a few times. V is TRBV12-3 or TRBV12-4 and J is TRBJ1-5; D is possibly TRBD1 (6 bases). V lost 6 bases, J lost 5 bases, and 17 bases lay in between. The length of the CDR3 is 15 residues. The CDR3 nucleotides are TGTGCCAGCAGCCCGACAGGATCCGGCGATCAGCCCCAGCATTTT. Protein product: CASSPTGSGDQPQHF.

This clonotype is a singleton in its sample. The rearrangement links TRBV3-1 to TRBJ2-1; TRBD1 matches at 9 bases. The germline gives CDR1 LGHDT, CDR2 YNNKEL (reference sequence). CDR3 length equals 14 residues. V trimming: 1 base; J trimming: 8 bases; junction bases outside the gene matches: 3. CDR3 region: CASSQADRGYEQFF. DNA for the CDR3: TGTGCCAGCAGCCAAGCCGACAGGGGGTATGAGCAGTTCTTC.

V usage is TRBV10-3 and J usage is TRBJ2-3; D is tentatively TRBD1 or TRBD2 (6 bases each). Germline V gene lookup returns CDR1 ENHRY and CDR2 SYGVKD. This CDR3 contains 15 residues. V lost 8 bases to trimming and J lost 0 bases, with 15 bases between them. This chain's CDR3 is CAIGGGTTSTDTQYF. CDR3 sequence (DNA): TGTGCCATCGGCGGCGGGACAACTAGCACAGATACGCAGTATTTT.

This clonotype was seen a handful of times. The chain joins TRBV11-2 to TRBJ2-3, with 11 bases aligning to TRBD2. The germline V gene has CDR1 SGHAT and CDR2 FQNNGV. V trimming: 5 bases; J trimming: 7 bases; junction bases outside the gene matches: 5. There are 14 residues in the CDR3. The CDR3 sequence is CASSPGLAEYTQYF. The CDR3 DNA reads as TGTGCCAGCAGCCCGGGACTAGCGGAGTATACGCAGTATTTT.

The J gene is TRBJ2-3, the V gene TRBV29-1, with D maybe TRBD2 (6 bases). Germline V gives CDR1 SQVTM, CDR2 ANQGSEA. The ends were cut back, 0 bases at V and 0 bases at J, with 7 bases in the middle. The CDR3 length is 14 residues. In nucleotides, the CDR3 is TGCAGCGTTGAAGAGCGGGATAGCACAGATACGCAGTATTTT. Translation gives CSVEERDSTDTQYF.

This clonotype was seen a handful of times. The V and J genes are TRBV29-1 and TRBJ2-7, with TRBD1 matching over 8 bases. CDR3 length equals 13 residues. With 3 bases clipped from V and 5 bases from J, the junction kept 6 bases outside the gene matches. The germline gives CDR1 SQVTM, CDR2 ANQGSEA. DNA for the CDR3: TGCAGCGTTGACGGGCAGGGGGCCGACGAGCAGTACTTC. It yields the protein CSVDGQGADEQYF.

This clonotype was seen more than once but under ten times. The chain uses TRBV5-1 and TRBJ2-5; 16 bases match TRBD2. J gave up 3 bases and V 4 bases, and 3 bases lay outside the gene matches. In germline, CDR1 is SGHRS, CDR2 YFSETQ. CDR3 size: 16 residues. The CDR3 coding sequence is TGCGCCAGCAGCGCGGGACTAGCGGGAGGGGAAGAGACCCAGTACTTC. It codes for CASSAGLAGGEETQYF.

This clonotype was counted many times. The J gene is TRBJ1-4, the V gene TRBV12-3 or TRBV12-4; D ambiguous. The CDR3 loop spans 14 amino acids. The V end lost 4 bases, the J end lost 5 bases, and 11 bases lay between the germline ends. For the CDR3, the DNA is TGTGCCAGCAGTTACGTTGACCTCAATGAAAAACTGTTTTTT. Protein: CASSYVDLNEKLFF.

The rearrangement links TRBV9 to TRBJ2-3, with 8 bases lining up with TRBD2. This CDR3 has 16 residues. V lost 7 bases to trimming and J lost 0 bases; unmatched junction nucleotides: 10. Germline assignment: CDR1 SGDLS and CDR2 YYNGEE. The CDR3 loop reads CASSISTGGSTDTQYF. As DNA, the CDR3 is TGTGCCAGCTCCATTTCGACGGGGGGGAGCACAGATACGCAGTATTTT.

V usage is TRBV5-1 and J usage is TRBJ2-1; D is unclear. The CDR3 is made up of 16 amino acids. Germline loops: CDR1 SGHRS, CDR2 YFSETQ. Trimming took off 1 base at V and 8 bases at J, with 19 bases between the two ends. The CDR3 sequence is CASSLYSTETDDEQFF. Here the CDR3 DNA reads TGCGCCAGCAGCTTGTATTCGACCGAGACTGACGATGAGCAGTTCTTC.

The V call is TRBV24-1, the J call TRBJ2-3, with unresolved D. V lost 2 bases and J lost 4, with 3 bases in between. The germline CDR1 and CDR2 sequences are KGHDR and SFDVKD. CDR3 length equals 12 residues. CDR3 in amino acids: CATSDWADTQYF. CDR3 in DNA: TGTGCCACCAGTGATTGGGCAGATACGCAGTATTTT.

The chain uses TRBV10-3 and TRBJ1-2; no clear D. There are 13 residues in the CDR3. CDR1 and CDR2 (germline): ENHRY, SYGVKD. The germline V and J ends were trimmed by 0 bases and 7 bases, with 9 bases remaining between them. The CDR3 coding sequence is TGTGCCATCAGTGAGTCCGGGATGGGTGGCTACACCTTC. Protein product: CAISESGMGGYTF.

This clonotype showed up just a few times. This chain joins TRBV20-1 and TRBJ2-3; D tentatively fits TRBD1 or TRBD2 (6 bases each). Deletions cut 1 base from V and 1 base from J, with 12 bases between. Germline V lookup: CDR1 DFQATT, CDR2 SNEGSKA (reference sequence). This CDR3 is built from 15 residues. CDR3 bases: TGCAGTGCTAGAGGGGGGGCGCCCGGCACAGATACGCAGTATTTT. It codes for CSARGGAPGTDTQYF.

The chain uses TRBV3-1 and TRBJ2-2; D is uncertain. This CDR3 is 14 amino acids long. Germline V lookup: CDR1 LGHDT, CDR2 YNNKEL (reference sequence). V shed 2 bases and J shed 6 bases, with 10 bases lying between them. This CDR3 reads CASSQWDFAGELFF. The CDR3 DNA is TGTGCCAGCAGCCAATGGGATTTCGCCGGGGAGCTGTTTTTT.

This clonotype appeared a few times. The chain joins TRBV4-2 to TRBJ1-1, with 9 bases aligning to TRBD1. Germline loops: CDR1 LGHNA, CDR2 YNFKEQ. The CDR3 loop spans 18 amino acids. The ends lost 2 bases at V and 0 bases at J; junction bases unmatched: 10. CDR3 residues: CASSQQTGGSTMNTEAFF. In nucleotides, the CDR3 is TGTGCCAGCAGCCAACAAACAGGGGGCTCAACTATGAACACTGAAGCTTTCTTT.

V gene TRBV11-1 combines with J gene TRBJ2-3; TRBD2 aligns across 13 bases. CDR3 length equals 18 residues. CDR1 and CDR2 from the germline V gene are SGHAT and FQDESV (reference sequence). V was clipped by 2 bases and J by 7 bases; unmatched bases: 12. The CDR3: CASSLTQGGLAGRNTQYF. In nucleotides, the CDR3 is TGTGCCAGCAGCTTAACGCAGGGGGGACTAGCGGGAAGGAATACGCAGTATTTT.